This T cell receptor beta chain is from a study of CD8 T cells in ankylosing spondylitis. A quantitative 5'-RACE method, one with molecular barcodes, was used to make TCR beta libraries. TCRdb re-called the 5' RACE reads through MiXCR, storing one row per CDR3 protein. Among some 130,000 distinct CDR3 sequences, more than 15% were seen once, and the ten largest hold around a third. The CDR3 spans 17 residues. CDR1 is SEHNR, CDR2 FQNEAQ, per germline (reference sequence). Trimming removed 1 base from V and 0 bases from J; junction bases left unmatched: 6. Study-wide results and caveats: A CD8+ phenotype characterized the disease-linked clones, which were relatively rare in peripheral blood. Earlier authors reported some of these motif variants in reactive arthritis synovial fluid and blood. About 8 highly homologous variants made up a TCR beta motif, and this motif appeared characteristic of ankylosing spondylitis blood.

This clonotype was detected a few times. Its target is not known. Material: blood, either unsorted or a sorted T cell fraction (not recorded which). The sequence was obtained from a male donor with ankylosing spondylitis. The genes are TRBV7-9 and TRBJ2-3; the match to TRBD2 covers 8 bases. The CDR3 reads CASSLDPAGASTDTQYF. CDR3 DNA sequence: TGTGCCAGCAGCTTAGACCCAGCGGGGGCTAGCACAGATACGCAGTATTTT.